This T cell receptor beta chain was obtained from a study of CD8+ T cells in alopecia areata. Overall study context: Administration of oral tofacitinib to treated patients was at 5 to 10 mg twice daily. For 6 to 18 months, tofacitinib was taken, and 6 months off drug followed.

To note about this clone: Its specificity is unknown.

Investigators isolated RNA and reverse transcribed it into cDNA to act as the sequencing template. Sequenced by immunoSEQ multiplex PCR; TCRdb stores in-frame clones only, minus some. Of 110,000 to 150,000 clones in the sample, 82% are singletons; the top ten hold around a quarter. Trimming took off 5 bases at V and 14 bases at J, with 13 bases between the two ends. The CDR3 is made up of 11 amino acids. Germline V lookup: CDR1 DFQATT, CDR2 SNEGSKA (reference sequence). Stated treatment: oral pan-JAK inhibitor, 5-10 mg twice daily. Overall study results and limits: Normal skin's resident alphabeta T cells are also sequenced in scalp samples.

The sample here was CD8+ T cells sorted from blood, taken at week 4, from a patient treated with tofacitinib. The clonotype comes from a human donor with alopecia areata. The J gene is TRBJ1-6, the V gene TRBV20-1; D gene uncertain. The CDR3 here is CSAWASRSLHF. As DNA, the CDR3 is TGCAGTGCTTGGGCCTCCCGGTCCCTCCACTTT.